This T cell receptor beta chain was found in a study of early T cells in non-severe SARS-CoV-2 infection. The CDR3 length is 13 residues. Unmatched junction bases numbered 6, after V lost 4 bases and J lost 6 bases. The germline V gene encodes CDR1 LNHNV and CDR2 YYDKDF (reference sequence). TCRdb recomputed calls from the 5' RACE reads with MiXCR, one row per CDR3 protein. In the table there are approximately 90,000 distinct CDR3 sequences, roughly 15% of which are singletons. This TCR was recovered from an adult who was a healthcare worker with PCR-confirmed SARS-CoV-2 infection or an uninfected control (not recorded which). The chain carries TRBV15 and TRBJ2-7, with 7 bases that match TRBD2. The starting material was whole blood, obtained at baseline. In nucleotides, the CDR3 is TGTGCCACCAGCACCAGGACTAGTTCCGAGCAGTACTTC. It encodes CATSTRTSSEQYF.